This T cell receptor beta chain appears in the sequencing data of a study of cytotoxic CD8 clonotypes in ibrutinib-treated CLL. Study outcomes and limitations: At progression, clonality fell back toward baseline after rising at ibrutinib response.

The V segment lost 0 bases and the J segment 4 bases; nucleotides outside the gene matches: 1. The CDR3 covers 14 residues. Germline V CDR1 and CDR2: MGHRA, YSYEKL. Clones were sequenced by immunoSEQ multiplex PCR, and TCRdb holds only the in-frame ones, with some missing. The sample shows about 44,000 clones, less than 70% of them seen only once. As concerns this clone: The antigen is undetermined.

As input for TCR beta libraries, roughly 2.1 micrograms of genomic DNA came from cryopreserved PBMCs. The sequence came from a human donor with chronic lymphocytic leukemia. The chain couples TRBV4-1 to TRBJ1-1; 8 bases line up with TRBD1. Sequenced material: PBMCs, taken after 12 months of ibrutinib treatment. CDR3 sequence reads: CASSQDQGATEAFF. For the CDR3, the DNA is TGCGCCAGCAGCCAAGATCAGGGGGCCACTGAAGCTTTCTTT.